The clone carrying this TCR beta chain occurred a few times. What it recognizes is unknown. TCRdb's copy holds only in-frame clones and misses some; the assay was immunoSEQ multiplex PCR. In the table there are about 75,000 clones, around 84% of which are singletons. The source of the sample is a study of T cell clones after liver transplantation. Overall study results and limits: Migration into the graft, not deletion, may explain lost graft donor-reactive T cells.

The CDR3 runs 13 residues. From germline, CDR1 is MNHNY and CDR2 SVGAGI (reference sequence). V was pared by 1 base and J by 4 bases, with 7 bases between. This chain links TRBV6-6 with TRBJ1-2, with unresolved D. The sequence came from a human patient who received a liver transplant. The T cells may come from the graft donor. Sequences were derived from CD4+ T cells from blood, sampled 48 months after liver transplant. The CDR3 nucleotides read TGTGCCAGCAGTTACTGGGGAGGCTATGGCTACACCTTC. Its protein product is CASSYWGGYGYTF.